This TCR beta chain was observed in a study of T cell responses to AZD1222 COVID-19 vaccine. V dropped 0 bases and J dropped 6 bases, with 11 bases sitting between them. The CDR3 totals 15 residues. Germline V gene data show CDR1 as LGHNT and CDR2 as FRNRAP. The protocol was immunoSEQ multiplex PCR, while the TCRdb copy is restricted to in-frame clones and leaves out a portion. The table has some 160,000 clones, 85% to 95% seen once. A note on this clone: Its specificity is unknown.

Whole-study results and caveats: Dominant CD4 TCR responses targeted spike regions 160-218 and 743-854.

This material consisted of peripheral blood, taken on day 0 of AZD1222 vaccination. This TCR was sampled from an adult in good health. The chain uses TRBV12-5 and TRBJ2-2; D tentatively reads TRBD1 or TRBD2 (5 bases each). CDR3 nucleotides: TGTGCTAGTGGTTTGGTACAAGGGACCCCCGGGGAGCTGTTTTTT. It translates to CASGLVQGTPGELFF.